A selection of T cell receptor beta chains follows, all from one sample in a study of control samples from healthy donors and cancer patients. Method: immunoSEQ multiplex PCR; TCRdb's copy keeps in-frame clones and lacks some. The sample lists about 48,000 clones; over 90% were seen once. Sequenced input: PBMCs. Every receptor here comes from a woman between 50 and 59 years old with head and neck cancer. Each CDR3 is given without its conserved first and last residue.

J | V | CDR3
TRBJ2-5 | TRBV29-1 | SVDWGRGETQY
TRBJ1-1 | TRBV29-1 | SVARGTEAF
TRBJ2-3 | TRBV5-4 | ASSLAEAGDTQY
TRBJ2-7 | TRBV28 | ASKRTGTYEQY
TRBJ2-3 | TRBV11-2 | ASSPWGRGGGSSKGTQY
TRBJ2-7 | TRBV5-1 | ASSIREGPSYEQY
TRBJ2-3 | TRBV3-1/TRBV3-2 | ASSLTDTQY
TRBJ1-6 | TRBV18 | ASSPALSEPLH
TRBJ2-2 | TRBV19 | ASSDSGVTGELF
TRBJ2-1 | TRBV15 | ATSRGTSGSSNEQF
TRBJ2-3 | TRBV18 | ASSVLAGEGDTQY
TRBJ2-3 | TRBV5-4 | ASSLAGGGAEDTQY
TRBJ2-1 | TRBV2 | ASSAVAEYNEQF
TRBJ1-2 | TRBV5-5 | ASSYLDRAGT
TRBJ1-5 | TRBV18 | ASSDIQGNNQPQH
TRBJ2-7 | TRBV5-3 | AQPGGQGPSRYEQY
TRBJ1-5 | TRBV19 | ASSMAGRQPQH
TRBJ2-7 | TRBV5-1 | ASSLEITSGGREQY
TRBJ1-2 | TRBV30 | AWSRGNHGNYGYT
TRBJ2-7 | TRBV5-4 | ASSLRAIYEQY
TRBJ1-1 | TRBV30 | AWSGGAWNTEAF
TRBJ2-7 | TRBV5-1 | ASSLVGQSYEQY